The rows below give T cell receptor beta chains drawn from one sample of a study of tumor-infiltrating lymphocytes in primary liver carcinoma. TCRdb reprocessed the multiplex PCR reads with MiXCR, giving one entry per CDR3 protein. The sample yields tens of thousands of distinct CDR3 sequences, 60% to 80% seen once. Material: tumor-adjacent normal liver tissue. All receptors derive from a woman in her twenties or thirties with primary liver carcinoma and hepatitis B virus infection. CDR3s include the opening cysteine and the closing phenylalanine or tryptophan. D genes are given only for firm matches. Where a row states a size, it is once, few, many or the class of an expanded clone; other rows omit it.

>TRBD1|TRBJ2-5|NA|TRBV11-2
CAGSTRTGGARETHYF
TGTGCCGGCAGCACAAGAACAGGGGGTGCGAGAGAGACCCATTACTTC
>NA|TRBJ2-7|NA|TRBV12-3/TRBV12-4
CASSFSPCSYEQYF
TGTGCTAGCAGTTTCTCGCCCTGCTCCTACGAGCAGTACTTC
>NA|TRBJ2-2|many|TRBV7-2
CASRRDIITGELFF
TGTGCCAGCAGACGGGACATCATCACCGGGGAGCTGTTTTTT
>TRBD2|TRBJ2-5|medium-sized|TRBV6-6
CASSWEAGEDKETQYF
TGTGCCAGCAGTTGGGAAGCGGGAGAAGATAAAGAGACCCAGTACTTC
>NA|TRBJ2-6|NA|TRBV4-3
CASSQESNEIGSGANVPTF
TGCGCCAGCAGCCAAGAGAGTAACGAGATAGGCTCTGGGGCCAACGTCCCAACTTTC
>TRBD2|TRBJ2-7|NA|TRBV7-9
CTGSSGGLSYEQYF
TGTACCGGCAGCTCGGGAGGCCTTTCCTACGAGCAGTACTTC
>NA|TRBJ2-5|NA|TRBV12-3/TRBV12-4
CAGSTYPGSEQTQCF
TGTGCCGGCAGCACCTACCCCGGGAGTGAACAGACCCAGTGCTTC
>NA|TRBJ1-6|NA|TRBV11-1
CASSRTLASPLHF
TGTGCCAGTAGCCGGACACTGGCTTCACCCCTCCACTTT
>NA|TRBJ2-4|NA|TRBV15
CATRPGTTDIQYF
TGTGCCACCAGGCCGGGGACAACGGACATTCAGTACTTC
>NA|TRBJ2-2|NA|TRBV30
CAWSVCRITNTGELFF
TGTGCCTGGAGTGTATGCCGGATTACGAACACCGGGGAGCTGTTTTTT
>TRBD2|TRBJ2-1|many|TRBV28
CASSHTSGRAGEQFF
TGTGCCAGCAGTCATACTAGCGGGAGGGCTGGTGAGCAGTTCTTC
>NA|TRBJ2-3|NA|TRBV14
CASSQDAGGGVRLIQYF
TGTGCCAGTAGCCAAGATGCCGGAGGGGGAGTTCGGTTGATACAGTATTTT
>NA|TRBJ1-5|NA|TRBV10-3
CAISESRGSSNQPQHF
TGTGCCATCAGTGAGTCTCGGGGTTCGAGCAATCAGCCCCAGCATTTT
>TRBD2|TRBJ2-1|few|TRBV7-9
CASSLDVAGGMQFF
TGTGCCAGCAGCTTAGATGTAGCGGGAGGGATGCAGTTCTTT
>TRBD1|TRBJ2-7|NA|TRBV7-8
CASSLGWGQGNHEQYF
TGTGCCAGCAGCTTAGGATGGGGACAGGGGAACCACGAGCAGTACTTC
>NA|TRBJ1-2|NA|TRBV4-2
CASSQYQGPNYGYTF
TGTGCCAGTAGCCAATATCAGGGCCCGAACTATGGCTACACCTTC
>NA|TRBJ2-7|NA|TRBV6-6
CVSGYFSGPTYEQYF
TGTGTCAGCGGTTACTTTAGCGGACCTACCTACGAGCAGTACTTC
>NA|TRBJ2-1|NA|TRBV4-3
CVCSQVLFGEQFF
TGCGTCTGCAGCCAAGTTCTGTTCGGTGAGCAGTTCTTC
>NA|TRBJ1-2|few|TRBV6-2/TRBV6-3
CASSCSGRVGHTF
TGTGCCAGCAGTTGCTCCGGCAGGGTCGGCCACACCTTC
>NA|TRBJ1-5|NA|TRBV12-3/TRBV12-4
CASSLDYPAGNQPQHF
TGTGCCAGCAGTTTAGACTATCCAGCTGGCAATCAGCCTCAGCATTTT
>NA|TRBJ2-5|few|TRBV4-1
CSSSQEERAVTQYF
TGCTCCAGCAGCCAGGAAGAGAGGGCAGTGACCCAGTACTTC
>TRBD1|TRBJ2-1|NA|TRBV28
CANSPEQGAGRINEQFF
TGTGCCAACAGTCCAGAACAGGGGGCAGGGAGAATCAATGAGCAGTTCTTC
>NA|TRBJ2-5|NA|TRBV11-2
CASSHPGTQVGRETQYF
TGTGCCAGCAGCCATCCCGGGACGCAGGTGGGGAGAGAGACCCAGTACTTC
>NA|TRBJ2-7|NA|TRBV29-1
CSAIREDKGYYEQYF
TGCAGCGCCATTCGGGAAGACAAGGGTTACTACGAGCAGTACTTC
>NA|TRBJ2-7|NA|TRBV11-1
CASSIMGYEHYF
TGTGCCAGCAGTATCATGGGTTACGAGCACTACTTC
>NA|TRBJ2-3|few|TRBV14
CTSSLLNSDTQYF
TGTACCAGCAGCCTATTAAACTCGGATACGCAATATTTT
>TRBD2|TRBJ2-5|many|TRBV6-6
CASSSDPSRGRETQYF
TGTGCCAGCAGTTCCGACCCCTCGCGGGGGAGAGAGACCCAGTACTTC
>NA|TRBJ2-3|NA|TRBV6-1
CTSSEFKSGGTDTQYF
TGTACCAGTAGTGAATTCAAGAGCGGAGGCACAGATACGCAGTATTTT
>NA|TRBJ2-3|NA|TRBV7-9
CASSPGASRSRTYTQYF
TGTGCCAGCAGTCCTGGGGCTAGCAGGAGTAGGACATATACGCAGTATTTT
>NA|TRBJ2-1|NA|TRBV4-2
CVSTPSSGWRALNEQFF
TGTGTCAGCACCCCGTCTTCGGGATGGAGGGCCCTTAATGAGCAGTTCTTC
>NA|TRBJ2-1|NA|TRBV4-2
CASSQGSKDDEQFF
TGTGCCAGCAGCCAAGGATCCAAGGATGATGAGCAGTTCTTC
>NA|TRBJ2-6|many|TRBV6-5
CASSYSGGSGANVLTF
TGTGCCAGCAGTTACTCGGGAGGCTCTGGGGCCAACGTCCTGACTTTC
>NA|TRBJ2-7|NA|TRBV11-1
CVSSLGYVHEQYF
TGTGTCAGCAGCTTAGGATACGTCCACGAGCAGTACTTC
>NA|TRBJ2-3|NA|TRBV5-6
CADSLGQQPLQNTDTQYF
TGTGCCGACAGCTTAGGACAGCAACCGCTTCAAAACACAGATACTCAGTATTTT
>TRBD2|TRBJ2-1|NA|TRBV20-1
CSAPSGGVDYNEHFF
TGCAGTGCTCCCTCGGGGGGGGTTGATTACAATGAGCATTTCTTC
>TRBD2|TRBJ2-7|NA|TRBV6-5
CASSTLSGGLAPNEQYF
TGTGCCAGCAGTACCCTTTCCGGCGGACTAGCGCCCAATGAGCAGTACTTC
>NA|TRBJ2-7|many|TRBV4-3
CASSQVWTDLREQYF
TGCGCCAGCAGCCAAGTTTGGACAGACCTACGCGAGCAGTACTTC
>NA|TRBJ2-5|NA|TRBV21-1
CASSKGNRGQKGNPRQGETQYF
TGTGCCAGCAGCAAAGGGAACAGGGGGCAAAAGGGCAACCCGCGACAAGGAGAGACCCAGTACTTC
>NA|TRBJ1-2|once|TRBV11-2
CASGRWQEYGYTF
TGTGCCAGCGGCCGCTGGCAGGAGTACGGCTACACCTTC
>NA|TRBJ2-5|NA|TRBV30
CAWGPVGTGMGAQYF
TGTGCCTGGGGCCCCGTTGGGACCGGTATGGGGGCCCAGTACTTC
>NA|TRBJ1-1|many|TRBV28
CASREGAYNTEAFF
TGTGCCAGCAGAGAAGGGGCCTATAACACTGAAGCTTTCTTT
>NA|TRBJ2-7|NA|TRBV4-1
CASSQERISGFYEQYF
TGCGCCAGCAGCCAAGAGAGGATTAGCGGCTTTTACGAGCAGTACTTC
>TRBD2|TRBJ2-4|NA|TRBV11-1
CASSFPGSSGTKNIQYF
TGTGCCAGTAGCTTTCCCGGGTCTAGCGGGACCAAAAACATTCAGTACTTC
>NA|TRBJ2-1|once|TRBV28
CTSSSPLETSYYNEQFF
TGTACCAGCAGTTCACCGTTGGAGACCAGCTACTACAATGAGCAGTTCTTC